This TCR beta chain originates from a study of blood T cell repertoires in COVID-19. Whole-study context: Samples of COVID-19 (acute and convalescent) were obtained from the United States, Italy and Spain.

With 6 bases removed from V and 0 bases from J, the gap between germline ends came to 13 bases. Germline CDR1 SQVTM, CDR2 ANQGSEA. The CDR3 extends over 14 amino acids. Data came from immunoSEQ multiplex PCR; TCRdb stores just in-frame clones and leaves some out. The data hold some 300,000 clones, with nearly 90% observed a single time. The sample was PBMCs or T cells enriched from blood (not recorded which). This sequence joins TRBV29-1 and TRBJ2-3; the D gene is possibly TRBD1 (5 bases). The clonotype was recovered from a woman between 25 and 40 years old who had recovered from COVID-19. The CDR3: CSVRSGHSTDTQYF. The CDR3 nucleotides are TGCAGCGTCCGGTCCGGACACAGCACAGATACGCAGTATTTT.